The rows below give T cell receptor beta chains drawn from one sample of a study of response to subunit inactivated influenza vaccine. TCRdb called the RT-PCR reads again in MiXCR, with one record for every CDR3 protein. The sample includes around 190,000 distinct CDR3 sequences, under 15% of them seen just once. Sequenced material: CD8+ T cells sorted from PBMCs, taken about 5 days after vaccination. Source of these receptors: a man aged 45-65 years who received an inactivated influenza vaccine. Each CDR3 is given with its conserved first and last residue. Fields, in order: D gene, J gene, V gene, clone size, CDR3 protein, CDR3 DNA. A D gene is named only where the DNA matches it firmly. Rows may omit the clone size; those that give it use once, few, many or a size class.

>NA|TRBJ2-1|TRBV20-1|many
CSADQDNEQFF
TGCAGTGCTGATCAGGACAATGAGCAGTTCTTC
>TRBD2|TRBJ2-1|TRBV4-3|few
CASSQTSGITHNEQFF
TGCGCCAGCAGCCAAACAAGCGGGATAACCCACAATGAGCAGTTCTTC
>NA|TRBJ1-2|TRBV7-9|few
CASSAESYRANYGYTF
TGTGCCAGCAGCGCGGAAAGCTACAGGGCTAACTATGGCTACACCTTC
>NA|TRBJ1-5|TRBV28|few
CASSLTDVSNQPQHF
TGTGCCAGCAGTTTGACAGACGTGAGCAATCAGCCCCAGCATTTT
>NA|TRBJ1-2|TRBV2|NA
CASSEGQLNYGYTF
TGTGCCAGCAGTGAAGGGCAGCTAAACTATGGCTACACCTTC
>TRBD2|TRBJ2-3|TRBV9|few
CASSVASGGSGPTDTQYF
TGTGCCAGCAGCGTAGCTTCCGGGGGGAGCGGACCCACAGATACGCAGTATTTT
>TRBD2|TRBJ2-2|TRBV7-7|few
CASSMTSGRASTGELFF
TGTGCCAGCAGCATGACTAGCGGGAGGGCGAGCACCGGGGAGCTGTTTTTT
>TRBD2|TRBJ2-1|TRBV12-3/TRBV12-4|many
CASSALAGAGEQFF
TGTGCCAGCAGCGCGCTAGCGGGAGCTGGTGAGCAGTTCTTC
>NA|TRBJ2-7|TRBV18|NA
CASSPSAGTVYEQYF
TGTGCCAGCTCACCATCGGCCGGGACGGTTTACGAGCAGTACTTC
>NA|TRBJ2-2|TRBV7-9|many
CASGRGWELFF
TGTGCCAGCGGACGGGGGTGGGAGCTGTTTTTT
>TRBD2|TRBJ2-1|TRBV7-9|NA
CASSSPLAEQFF
TGTGCCAGCAGCTCTCCACTAGCGGAGCAGTTCTTC
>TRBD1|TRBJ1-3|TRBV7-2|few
CASSRDRVGGNTIYF
TGTGCCAGCAGCCGGGACAGGGTGGGAGGAAACACCATATATTTT
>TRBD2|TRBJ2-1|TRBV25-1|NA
CASSESLLAGSEQFF
TGTGCCAGCAGTGAATCACTGCTAGCGGGAAGTGAGCAGTTCTTC
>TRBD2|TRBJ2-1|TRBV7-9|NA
CASSAPGGAFNEQFF
TGTGCCAGCAGCGCCCCCGGGGGGGCGTTCAATGAGCAGTTCTTC
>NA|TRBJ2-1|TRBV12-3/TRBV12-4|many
CASSSTPREQFF
TGTGCCAGCAGTAGCACCCCCCGGGAGCAGTTCTTC
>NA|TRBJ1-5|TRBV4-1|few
CASSQDSGAQPQHF
TGCGCCAGCAGCCAAGACTCAGGGGCGCAGCCCCAGCATTTT
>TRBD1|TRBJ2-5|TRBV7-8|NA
CASSLGQGPETQYF
TGTGCCAGCAGCTTGGGACAGGGGCCGGAGACCCAGTACTTC
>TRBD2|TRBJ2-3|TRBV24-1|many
CATSDLPGLAGISDTQYF
TGTGCCACCAGTGATTTGCCGGGACTAGCGGGAATCTCAGATACGCAGTATTTT
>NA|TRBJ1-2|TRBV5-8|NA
CASTISFNGYTF
TGTGCCAGCACCATATCCTTCAATGGCTACACCTTC
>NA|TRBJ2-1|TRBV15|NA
CATRGGRDSSYNEQFF
TGTGCCACCAGGGGCGGCAGGGATAGCTCCTACAATGAGCAGTTCTTC
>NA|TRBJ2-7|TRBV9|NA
CASSVGDGSSYEQYF
TGTGCCAGCAGCGTAGGGGACGGGTCGTCCTACGAGCAGTACTTC
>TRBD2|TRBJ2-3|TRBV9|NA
CASSVGPSGYPTDTQYF
TGTGCCAGCAGCGTAGGTCCTAGCGGGTACCCCACAGATACGCAGTATTTT
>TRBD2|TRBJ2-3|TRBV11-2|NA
CASSLGGTSGRRADTQYF
TGTGCCAGCAGCTTAGGGGGGACTAGCGGGAGAAGGGCAGATACGCAGTATTTT
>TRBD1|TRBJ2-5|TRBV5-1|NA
CASSAVHRGPQETQYF
TGCGCCAGCAGCGCCGTTCACAGGGGTCCTCAAGAGACCCAGTACTTC
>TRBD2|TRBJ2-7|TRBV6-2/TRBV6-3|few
CAISPGGYEQYF
TGTGCCATCTCTCCGGGGGGATACGAGCAGTACTTC
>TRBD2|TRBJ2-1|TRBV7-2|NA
CASSLTGTSGYNEQFF
TGTGCCAGCAGCCTAACCGGGACTAGCGGCTACAATGAGCAGTTCTTC
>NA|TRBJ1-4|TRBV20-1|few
CSAWRGGAEKLFF
TGCAGTGCTTGGAGGGGTGGGGCTGAAAAACTGTTTTTT
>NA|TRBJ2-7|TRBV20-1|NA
CSARDGLVFTYEQYF
TGCAGTGCTAGAGATGGTCTTGTATTTACCTACGAGCAGTACTTC
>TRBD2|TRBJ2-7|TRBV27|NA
CASSLLTSGTYEQYF
TGTGCCAGCAGTTTACTGACTAGCGGTACCTACGAGCAGTACTTC
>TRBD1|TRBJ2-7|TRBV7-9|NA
CASTRTGSTSEQYF
TGTGCCAGCACCAGGACAGGGTCGACTTCCGAGCAGTACTTC
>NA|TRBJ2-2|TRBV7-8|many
CASSFPLIEGPGTGELFF
TGTGCCAGCAGCTTTCCGCTTATTGAAGGGCCGGGGACCGGGGAGCTGTTTTTT
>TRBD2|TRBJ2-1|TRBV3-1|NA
CASSQIAGRAIYEQFF
TGTGCCAGCAGCCAAATTGCCGGGAGGGCGATCTATGAGCAGTTCTTC
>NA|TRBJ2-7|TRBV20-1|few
CSAGLSYEQYF
TGCAGTGCTGGACTTAGCTACGAGCAGTACTTC
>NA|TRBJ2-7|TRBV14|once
CASSPLALLHEQYF
TGTGCCAGCAGCCCCTTGGCCTTACTTCACGAGCAGTACTTC
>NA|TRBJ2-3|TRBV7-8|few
CASSLRATLADTQYF
TGTGCCAGCAGCTTACGTGCCACCTTGGCAGATACGCAGTATTTT
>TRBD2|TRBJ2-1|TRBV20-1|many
CSARGLAGVHEQFF
TGCAGTGCTAGAGGACTAGCGGGAGTCCATGAGCAGTTCTTC
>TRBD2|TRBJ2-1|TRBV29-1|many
CSVEERLAAHNEQFF
TGCAGCGTTGAAGAACGACTAGCCGCCCACAATGAGCAGTTCTTC
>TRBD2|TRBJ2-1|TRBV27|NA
CASGPGTSGHNEQFF
TGTGCCAGCGGACCCGGGACTAGCGGGCACAATGAGCAGTTCTTC
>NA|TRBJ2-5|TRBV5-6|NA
CASSWGRTVSQETQYF
TGTGCCAGCAGCTGGGGGCGGACAGTTTCCCAAGAGACCCAGTACTTC
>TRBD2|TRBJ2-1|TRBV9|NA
CASSVAPQEREAYNEQFF
TGTGCCAGCAGCGTAGCTCCTCAGGAGCGGGAGGCCTACAATGAGCAGTTCTTC